These 29 T cell receptor beta chains were sequenced from one sample in a study of beta chain features in type 1 diabetes. Study-wide results and limits: A moderate, significant TCRB CDR3 shortening appeared in type 1 diabetes across four CD4+ subsets.

The sequenced template was cDNA made from the entire isolated RNA. TCRdb keeps only in-frame clones here, not all; method: immunoSEQ multiplex PCR. The data contain approximately 150,000 clones, 7% to 10% of them singletons. These receptors lack a known antigen. Sample: central memory CD4+ T cells from blood. These receptors came from a man aged 25-40 years with type 1 diabetes.

This clone was detected only a few times. The chain joins TRBV21-1 to TRBJ2-5; the table's D call, TRBD2, was not checked against the DNA. The J call may be in error: the DNA end matches TRBJ2-7 better. TRBV21-1 is a known pseudogene. The CDR3 consists of 16 residues. CDR3 protein: CASSSFGTSGDNEQYF. The CDR3 bases are TGTGCCAGCAGCTCCTTCGGGACTAGCGGGGACAACGAGCAGTACTTC.

The V call is TRBV7-3, the J call TRBJ2-3, with D unclear. The germline V and J ends were trimmed by 6 bases and 1 base, with 11 bases remaining between them. CDR1 is SGHTA, CDR2 FQGTGA, per germline. The CDR3 totals 14 residues. The CDR3 region is CASSPWARTDTQYF. In DNA, the CDR3 is TGTGCCAGCAGTCCCTGGGCACGCACAGATACGCAGTATTTT.

The genes are TRBV4-2 and TRBJ2-5; 7 bases are a match to TRBD2. Germline V gene data show CDR1 as LGHNA and CDR2 as YNFKEQ. The CDR3 has 13 residues. The J segment lost 3 bases and the V segment lost 3 bases, leaving 1 base of the junction unmatched. Here the CDR3 reads CASSQSGEETQYF. DNA of the CDR3: TGTGCCAGCAGCCAGAGCGGGGAAGAGACCCAGTACTTC.

The table lists this clone with a few counts. This chain joins TRBV7-8 and TRBJ2-6; 14 bases map to TRBD2. With 5 bases clipped from V and 1 base from J, the junction kept 7 bases outside the gene matches. Germline CDR1 and CDR2: SGHVS and FQNEAQ. This CDR3 spans 19 amino acids. DNA of the CDR3: TGTGCCAGCAGCCTACGACTAGCGGGGGGGCCGTCTGGGGCCAACGTCCTGACTTTC. Translating it yields CASSLRLAGGPSGANVLTF. The whole variable domain, remainder taken from reference TRBV7-8 and TRBJ2-6, is GAGVSQSPRYKVAKRGQDVALRCDPISGHVSLFWYQQALGQGPEFLTYFQNEAQLDKSGLPSDRFFAERPEGSVSTLKIQRTQQEDSAVYLCASSLRLAGGPSGANVLTFGAGSRLTVL.

This clone was seen only a few times. The V and J genes are TRBV7-3 and TRBJ2-3; 12 bases match TRBD1. Trimming at V came to 2 bases and at J to 4 bases, leaving 4 bases not matched to a gene. The germline CDR1 and CDR2 sequences are SGHTA and FQGTGA. CDR3 length equals 16 residues. CDR3 nucleotide sequence: TGTGCCAGCAGCTTAGGGACAGGGGGCCCGGCAGATACGCAGTATTTT. It yields the protein CASSLGTGGPADTQYF.

This clone has a handful of counts. CDR3 loop: CASSPTGGPYNEQFF. The CDR3 DNA reads as TGTGCCAGCAGTCCGACAGGGGGCCCCTACAATGAGCAGTTCTTC. The V call is TRBV5-4, the J call TRBJ2-1; 10 nucleotides align to TRBD1. The V gene end was trimmed by 5 bases and the J gene end by 2 bases; junction bases not matched to a gene: 4. CDR3 length equals 15 residues. Germline assignment: CDR1 SGHNT and CDR2 YYREEE (reference sequence).

This clone was detected ten times or more. This rearrangement joins TRBV14 to TRBJ2-1, with TRBD1 identical over 8 bases. CDR1 and CDR2 from the germline V gene are SGHDN and FVKESK. The ends lost 4 bases at V and 8 bases at J; junction bases unmatched: 7. This CDR3 region has 14 residues. CDR3 DNA: TGTGCCAGCAGCCTCGACAGGGGCAAGGATGAGCAGTTCTTC. The encoded protein is CASSLDRGKDEQFF.

The chain couples TRBV5-4 to TRBJ2-5, with 8 bases aligning to TRBD1. Trimming removed 4 bases from V and 3 bases from J; junction bases left unmatched: 2. The V gene's germline CDR1 is SGHNT and CDR2 YYREEE (reference sequence). CDR3 size: 13 residues. The CDR3 reads CASSPGGEETQYF. The CDR3 region has the DNA TGTGCCAGCAGCCCAGGGGGCGAAGAGACCCAGTACTTC.

The chain uses TRBV30 and TRBJ1-6, with TRBD1 as a possible D gene (6 bases). Trimming removed 4 bases at V and 7 bases at J, with 14 bases between. The CDR3 runs 14 residues. Germline loops: CDR1 GTSNPN, CDR2 SVGIG (reference sequence). The CDR3 spells CAWILAGGNSPLHF. CDR3 coding DNA: TGTGCCTGGATCCTCGCGGGGGGCAATTCACCCCTCCACTTT. Based on the CDR3 plus reference TRBV30 and TRBJ1-6, the full variable domain is SQTIHQWPATLVQPVGSPLSLECTVEGTSNPNLYWYRQAAGRGLQLLFYSVGIGQISSEVPQNLSASRPQDRQFILSSKKLLLSDSGFYLCAWILAGGNSPLHFGNGTRLTVT.

There are a few counts of this clone. As DNA, the CDR3 is TGTGCCAGCAGACAGACAGTTCAGTACTTC. Residues: CASRQTVQYF. The chain recombines TRBV5-8 with TRBJ2-7, with TRBD1 as a possible D gene (5 bases). V dropped 5 bases and J dropped 10 bases, with 10 bases sitting between them. CDR3 length equals 10 residues. CDR1 SGHTS and CDR2 YDEGEE come from the germline V gene. The whole variable domain, remainder taken from reference TRBV5-8 and TRBJ2-7, is EAGVTQSPTHLIKTRGQQATLRCSPISGHTSVYWYQQALGLGLQFLLWYDEGEERNRGNFPPRFSGRQFPNYSSELNVNALELEDSALYLCASRQTVQYFGPGTRLTVT.

V usage is TRBV6-5 and J usage is TRBJ1-2; D not resolved. Deletions cut 2 bases from V and 8 bases from J, with 9 bases between. Germline CDR1 and CDR2: MNHEY and SVGAGI. The CDR3 contains 12 residues. The CDR3: CASSYDEAGYTF. The CDR3 coding sequence is TGTGCCAGCAGTTACGATGAGGCGGGCTACACCTTC.

This clone was seen a few times. The chain carries TRBV11-2 and TRBJ2-1; possible D gene TRBD2, 5 bases. Germline CDR1 SGHAT, CDR2 FQNNGV. The length of the CDR3 is 12 residues. V was trimmed by 0 bases and J by 14 bases, leaving 11 bases between them. Here the CDR3 reads CASSLDGLFKFF. The CDR3 coding sequence is TGTGCCAGCAGCTTAGATGGACTCTTTAAGTTCTTC.

The chain uses TRBV5-4 and TRBJ2-5, with 9 bases identical to TRBD1. This CDR3 is 15 amino acids long. Per the germline V gene, CDR1 is SGHNT and CDR2 is YYREEE (reference sequence). Unmatched junction bases numbered 7, after V lost 3 bases and J lost 4 bases. The CDR3 DNA reads TGTGCCAGCAGCTCCGGGACAGGGAGGCCAGAGACCCAGTACTTC. Translated: CASSSGTGRPETQYF. The full variable domain, rest sourced from reference TRBV5-4 and TRBJ2-5, is ETGVTQSPTHLIKTRGQQVTLRCSSQSGHNTVSWYQQALGQGPQFIFQYYREEENGRGNFPPRFSGLQFPNYSSELNVNALELDDSALYLCASSSGTGRPETQYFGPGTRLLVL.

This clone turned up a few times. V usage is TRBV5-6 and J usage is TRBJ2-7; 7 bases align to TRBD2. The CDR3 sequence is 16 residues long. The germline CDR1 and CDR2 sequences are SGHDT and YYEEEE. The V and J ends lost 3 bases and 3 bases, in that order; junction bases with no gene match: 12. CDR3 residues: CASSSWEGLLVYEQYF. The DNA for the CDR3 is TGTGCCAGCAGCTCGTGGGAGGGGCTGCTGGTCTACGAGCAGTACTTC. Based on the CDR3 plus reference TRBV5-6 and TRBJ2-7, the full variable domain is DAGVTQSPTHLIKTRGQQVTLRCSPKSGHDTVSWYQQALGQGPQFIFQYYEEEERQRGNFPDRFSGHQFPNYSSELNVNALLLGDSALYLCASSSWEGLLVYEQYFGPGTRLTVT.

Only a few counts were recorded for this clone. Other DNA sequences of this sample code for an identical CDR3. The chain joins TRBV18 to TRBJ1-5, with D unresolved. Germline CDR1 KGHSH, CDR2 LQKENI. The CDR3 extends over 15 amino acids. V was pared by 0 bases and J by 4 bases, with 10 bases between. CDR3 DNA sequence: TGTGCCAGCTCACCACCGGGAGTAGGGAATCAGCCCCAGCATTTT. Protein product: CASSPPGVGNQPQHF.

This chain connects TRBV11-2 to TRBJ1-2; maybe TRBD1 (6 bases). Looked up from germline, CDR1 is SGHAT and CDR2 is FQNNGV. This CDR3 has 13 residues. Trimming took 5 bases from V and 4 from J, leaving 11 bases between them. Written as DNA, the CDR3 is TGTGCCAGCAGCCCGCGGACAGTCTATGGCTACACCTTC. This encodes CASSPRTVYGYTF. Using reference TRBV11-2 and TRBJ1-2 for the parts outside the CDR3, the full variable domain is EAGVAQSPRYKIIEKRQSVAFWCNPISGHATLYWYQQILGQGPKLLIQFQNNGVVDDSQLPKDRFSAERLKGVDSTLKIQPAKLEDSAVYLCASSPRTVYGYTFGSGTRLTVV.

This clone has more than one count but fewer than ten. The chain joins TRBV29-1 to TRBJ1-2; D is unclear. CDR1 and CDR2 from the germline V gene are SQVTM and ANQGSEA. V shed 4 bases and J shed 8 bases, with 11 bases lying between them. This CDR3 has 11 residues. In nucleotides, the CDR3 is TGCAGCGTTGCCGGGTTGGAGGGCTACACCTTC. It encodes CSVAGLEGYTF.

This clone was picked up a small number of times. The V call is TRBV5-4, the J call TRBJ1-6; weak D call: TRBD1 (5 bases). Germline values: CDR1 SGHNT, CDR2 YYREEE (reference sequence). Between the trimmed V and J ends, which lost 2 bases and 4 bases, there was a span of 7 bases. The CDR3 is made up of 14 amino acids. This chain's CDR3 is CASSFKGYNSPLHF. In DNA, the CDR3 is TGTGCCAGCAGCTTCAAGGGGTATAATTCACCCCTCCACTTT.

J is TRBJ2-4 and V is TRBV2, with a tentative D call TRBD2 (6 bases). This CDR3 is built from 14 residues. V was pared by 6 bases and J by 6 bases, with 15 bases between. The germline gives CDR1 SNHLY, CDR2 FYNNEI. DNA of the CDR3: TGTGCCAGCAGGCTGGAGGGTCTCACAAACATTCAGTACTTC. Translation: CASRLEGLTNIQYF.

This clone was detected only a few times. This chain links TRBV19 with TRBJ2-3; tentative D call: TRBD2 (5 bases). V shed 8 bases and J shed 4 bases, with 13 bases lying between them. Germline CDR1 LNHDA, CDR2 SQIVND (reference sequence). This CDR3 spans 13 amino acids. The CDR3 protein is CASGRGLADTQYF. For the CDR3, the DNA is TGTGCCAGTGGTCGGGGATTGGCAGATACGCAGTATTTT.

This rearrangement joins TRBV7-9 to TRBJ1-2; D is possibly TRBD1 (5 bases). Germline V lookup: CDR1 SEHNR, CDR2 FQNEAQ (reference sequence). The CDR3 has 13 residues. Trimming took 5 bases from V and 0 from J, leaving 7 bases between them. The CDR3 nucleotides read TGTGCCAGCAGCCCACAGGCTAACTATGGCTACACCTTC. Its translation: CASSPQANYGYTF. The full variable domain, with the rest looked up from reference TRBV7-9 and TRBJ1-2, is DTGVSQNPRHKITKRGQNVTFRCDPISEHNRLYWYRQTLGQGPEFLTYFQNEAQLEKSRLLSDRFSAERPKGSFSTLEIQRTEQGDSAMYLCASSPQANYGYTFGSGTRLTVV.

This clone was counted many times. The chain is built from TRBV4-1 and TRBJ2-1, with D uncertain. This CDR3 spans 16 amino acids. The germline V gene encodes CDR1 MGHRA and CDR2 YSYEKL. The V end was cut by 1 base, the J end by 0 bases, with 10 bases between. For the CDR3, the DNA is TGCGCCAGCAGCCAAGTGCTCACCAGCTCCTACAATGAGCAGTTCTTC. This encodes CASSQVLTSSYNEQFF.

The CDR3 region is CASSSAGGQPQHF. CDR3 nucleotides: TGTGCCAGCAGTTCGGCAGGGGGTCAGCCCCAGCATTTT. The chain employs TRBV6-5 and TRBJ1-5; 7 nucleotides line up with TRBD1. After removal of 4 bases from V and 6 bases from J, the junction contained 3 bases not matched to a gene. From germline, CDR1 is MNHEY and CDR2 SVGAGI. The CDR3 is 13 residues long.

This clone turned up a few times. V is TRBV13 and J is TRBJ2-5; the match to TRBD1 covers 7 bases. The CDR3 loop spans 16 amino acids. Germline trimming cut 1 base from V and 1 base from J; bases unmatched to any gene: 6. Germline V gene data show CDR1 as PRHDT and CDR2 as FYEKMQ (reference sequence). The CDR3 bases are TGTGCCAGCAGCTTAGCGTTGGCAGGGGGCCAAGAGACCCAGTACTTC. This encodes CASSLALAGGQETQYF.

The chain combines TRBV30 with TRBJ1-4; TRBD1 is a possible D gene (6 bases). The V gene lost 0 bases and the J gene lost 8 bases, with 16 bases spanning the gap. This CDR3 contains 15 residues. The germline V gene has CDR1 GTSNPN and CDR2 SVGIG (reference sequence). The CDR3 loop is CAWSVRGGPGEKLFF. In DNA, the CDR3 is TGTGCCTGGAGTGTACGGGGGGGGCCCGGGGAAAAACTGTTTTTT.

This clone was seen only a few times. The rearrangement joins TRBV5-4 to TRBJ1-4; weak D call: TRBD1 (5 bases). V lost 3 bases and J lost 1, with 13 bases in between. CDR3 size: 16 residues. In germline, CDR1 is SGHNT, CDR2 YYREEE (reference sequence). In nucleotides, the CDR3 is TGTGCCAGCAGCTCCGGCGGGGGAGGAACTAATGAAAAACTGTTTTTT. This codes for CASSSGGGGTNEKLFF.

This chain links TRBV29-1 with TRBJ2-3; the match to TRBD2 covers 10 bases. In germline, CDR1 is SQVTM, CDR2 ANQGSEA. The CDR3 length is 15 residues. V was clipped by 4 bases and J by 3 bases; unmatched bases: 7. The CDR3 DNA reads TGCAGCGTTGGGCTAGCGGGGGCAGGGACAGATACGCAGTATTTT. Translation gives CSVGLAGAGTDTQYF.

J is TRBJ1-5 and V is TRBV23-1; tentative D call: TRBD1 (5 bases). TRBV23-1 is flagged as an ORF with uncertain function. The length of the CDR3 is 15 residues. Trimming left V 4 bases short and J 5 bases short, with 15 bases between. This CDR3 is CASSRKGALHQPQHF. The CDR3 bases are TGCGCCAGCAGTCGCAAAGGGGCCCTCCATCAGCCCCAGCATTTT.

The chain couples TRBV5-1 to TRBJ2-5; D ambiguous. The V gene's germline CDR1 is SGHRS and CDR2 YFSETQ. The V end lost 3 bases, the J end lost 4 bases, and 16 bases lay between the germline ends. This CDR3 contains 15 residues. CDR3 region: CASSYHGSERETQYF. Written as DNA, the CDR3 is TGCGCCAGCAGCTACCATGGCAGTGAGCGAGAGACCCAGTACTTC.